The 5 T cell receptor beta chains reported below all come from one sample, sequenced in a study of T-cell memory formation after mild COVID-19. One entry per CDR3 protein, called by TCRdb with MiXCR from the 5' RACE reads. This repertoire shows hundreds of thousands of distinct CDR3 sequences, around 22% found once; its top ten account for about an eighth. Sequencing input: PBMCs or a T cell subset sorted from them (not recorded which). These receptors came from an adult woman who had mild COVID-19 (a few samples of this study predate the infection). Cell type and time point are not known.

With respect to this clonotype: One end of the junction is discordant with germline, which a read error may explain. This sequence joins TRBV4-1 and TRBJ2-3; D is ambiguous. This CDR3 is 16 amino acids long. The V gene's germline CDR1 is MGHRA and CDR2 YSYEKL. CDR3 coding DNA: TGCGCCAGAAGCCAAGCCCCCCCGGCGGTGGGGGATACGCAGTATTTT. Translation gives CARSQAPPAVGDTQYF.

Many counts were recorded for this clonotype. The J gene is TRBJ1-1, the V gene TRBV15; D is ambiguous. The CDR3 runs to 12 residues. Germline values: CDR1 LNHNV, CDR2 YYDKDF (reference sequence). Between the trimmed V and J ends, which lost 0 bases and 6 bases, there was a span of 5 bases. The CDR3 DNA reads as TGTGCCACCAGCAGAGATAGGCCTGAAGCTTTCTTT. Its translation: CATSRDRPEAFF.

This chain uses TRBV7-2 with TRBJ2-5; 8 bases align to TRBD2. CDR1 is SGHTA and CDR2 is FQGNSA in the germline V gene. V dropped 4 bases and J dropped 4; count of bases not matched to a gene: 5. This CDR3 region has 14 residues. The CDR3 bases are TGTGCCAGCAGCTGGGGGGCGGGGGGAGAGACCCAGTACTTC. Translating it yields CASSWGAGGETQYF. The whole variable domain, remainder taken from reference TRBV7-2 and TRBJ2-5, is GAGVSQSPSNKVTEKGKDVELRCDPISGHTALYWYRQSLGQGLEFLIYFQGNSAPDKSGLPSDRFSAERTGGSVSTLTIQRTQQEDSAVYLCASSWGAGGETQYFGPGTRLLVL.

The chain uses TRBV6-1 and TRBJ1-2; no clear D gene. V lost 4 bases, J lost 4 bases, and 22 bases lay in between. This CDR3 region has 17 residues. Germline V gene lookup returns CDR1 MNHNS and CDR2 SASEGT. The CDR3 DNA is TGTGCCAGCAGTGTCATGCCACCCGGATCGGGAAGCTATGGCTACACCTTC. Its translation is CASSVMPPGSGSYGYTF.

This clonotype was counted at least ten times. This chain connects TRBV11-1 to TRBJ1-1; D remains ambiguous. Trimming removed 2 bases from V and 2 bases from J, with 6 bases in between. CDR1 is SGHAT, CDR2 FQDESV, per germline (reference sequence). This CDR3 is built from 13 residues. The CDR3 nucleotides are TGTGCCAGCAGCTTAATACTAAACACTGAAGCTTTCTTT. This codes for CASSLILNTEAFF.